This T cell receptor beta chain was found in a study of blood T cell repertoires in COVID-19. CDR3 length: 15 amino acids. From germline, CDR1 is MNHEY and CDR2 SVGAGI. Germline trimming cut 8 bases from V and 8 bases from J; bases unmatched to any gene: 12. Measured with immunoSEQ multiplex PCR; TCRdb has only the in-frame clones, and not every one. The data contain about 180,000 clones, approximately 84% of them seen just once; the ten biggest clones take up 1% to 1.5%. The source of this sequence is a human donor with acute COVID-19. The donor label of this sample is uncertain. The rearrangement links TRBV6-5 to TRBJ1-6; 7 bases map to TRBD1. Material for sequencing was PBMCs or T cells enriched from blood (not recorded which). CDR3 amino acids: CASCSHPGGHSPLHF. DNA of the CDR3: TGTGCCAGCTGTTCTCACCCAGGGGGACATTCACCCCTCCACTTT.